One and the same sample provided the 13 T cell receptor beta chains below, sequenced in a study of read filtering for tumor transcriptome and immune sequencing. The library was built from around 0.4 ug RNA with molecular barcoded adaptors for alpha/delta and beta/gamma chains. A single record per CDR3 protein comes from TCRdb applying MiXCR to the reads. The repertoire holds about 23,000 distinct CDR3 sequences, about 13% seen once, with 60% to 80% in the top ten. The sequencing sample was made of a population of CD138-negative cells sorted from bone marrow. Every receptor here comes from a donor aged 40 or over with multiple myeloma.

This clonotype was observed at least ten times. The chain couples TRBV11-2 to TRBJ2-1, with 14 bases identical to TRBD2. Germline V gives CDR1 SGHAT, CDR2 FQNNGV. J gave up 7 bases and V 5 bases, and 10 bases lay outside the gene matches. The CDR3 sequence is 17 residues long. CDR3 coding DNA: TGTGCCAGCAGCCCTCTTCGGGGACTAGCGGGAGAAAATGAGCAGTTCTTC. Protein sequence: CASSPLRGLAGENEQFF.

The rearrangement links TRBV6-5 to TRBJ2-3; the match to TRBD2 covers 12 bases. Germline CDR1 and CDR2: MNHEY and SVGAGI. Trimming took 0 bases from V and 2 from J; bases not matched to a gene: 9. This CDR3 contains 19 residues. CDR3 nucleotides: TGTGCCAGCAGTTACTCTACTAGGACTAGCGGGATTAACACAGATACGCAGTATTTT. This codes for CASSYSTRTSGINTDTQYF.

This clonotype was recorded many times. The chain links TRBV20-1 to TRBJ2-1, with a tentative D call TRBD2 (5 bases). The CDR3 is 15 amino acids. From germline, CDR1 is DFQATT and CDR2 SNEGSKA (reference sequence). Between the trimmed V and J ends, which lost 6 bases and 10 bases, there was a span of 25 bases. CDR3 sequence (DNA): TGCAGTGCCCCAGTGTCGGGGAGAGCAGGAGAAGAGCAGTTCTTC. Its translation: CSAPVSGRAGEEQFF.

This clonotype was counted many times. The chain couples TRBV5-1 to TRBJ2-5; 8 bases are a match to TRBD1. This CDR3 is 16 amino acids long. V dropped 3 bases and J dropped 5; count of bases not matched to a gene: 12. Germline V lookup: CDR1 SGHRS, CDR2 YFSETQ. The CDR3 DNA reads as TGCGCCAGCAGCTCGAACGGACAGGGTAGTAGGGAGACCCAGTACTTC. As protein: CASSSNGQGSRETQYF. The full variable domain, rest sourced from reference TRBV5-1 and TRBJ2-5, is KAGVTQTPRYLIKTRGQQVTLSCSPISGHRSVSWYQQTPGQGLQFLFEYFSETQRNKGNFPGRFSGRQFSNSRSEMNVSTLELGDSALYLCASSSNGQGSRETQYFGPGTRLLVL.

This clonotype came up many times. The rearrangement joins TRBV29-1 to TRBJ1-1, with 7 bases matching TRBD1. Germline V gives CDR1 SQVTM, CDR2 ANQGSEA. The CDR3 has 11 residues. J lost 7 bases, V lost 8 bases, and 7 bases had no gene match. DNA for the CDR3: TGCAGCTGCGGGACAGAGGGTGAAGCTTTCTTT. Protein sequence: CSCGTEGEAFF.

This clonotype has more than one count but fewer than ten. This chain uses TRBV10-3 with TRBJ1-5; TRBD1 is a possible D gene (6 bases). The CDR3 consists of 14 residues. V was clipped by 3 bases and J by 4 bases, with 10 bases between them. Germline V gene data show CDR1 as ENHRY and CDR2 as SYGVKD. In nucleotides, the CDR3 is TGTGCCATCAGTGACGGCAGGGGTAATCAGCCCCAGCATTTT. It is translated as CAISDGRGNQPQHF.

The table lists this clonotype with many counts. The gene calls are TRBV7-2 and TRBJ2-1, with 7 nucleotides matching TRBD2. The germline V gene has CDR1 SGHTA and CDR2 FQGNSA. With V trimmed by 5 bases and J by 8 bases, 9 bases remained unmatched. The CDR3 covers 14 residues. CDR3 DNA: TGTGCCAGCAGCCCATCGGGGAGGGCCGATGAGCAGTTCTTC. This gives the protein CASSPSGRADEQFF. Looking up the rest from reference TRBV7-2 and TRBJ2-1 gives the full variable domain: GAGVSQSPSNKVTEKGKDVELRCDPISGHTALYWYRQSLGQGLEFLIYFQGNSAPDKSGLPSDRFSAERTGGSVSTLTIQRTQQEDSAVYLCASSPSGRADEQFFGPGTRLTVL.

This clonotype was observed at least ten times. The chain uses TRBV5-6 and TRBJ2-7; D not certain. Germline V gives CDR1 SGHDT, CDR2 YYEEEE. The CDR3 totals 15 residues. V gave up 2 bases and J gave up 0 bases, with 12 bases separating them. DNA for the CDR3: TGTGCCAGCAGCTTTCGGGCGCCCAGCTCCTACGAGCAGTACTTC. The encoded protein is CASSFRAPSSYEQYF.

The chain carries TRBV4-1 and TRBJ2-7; weak D call: TRBD1 (5 bases). The CDR3 length is 15 residues. Germline assignment: CDR1 MGHRA and CDR2 YSYEKL. Trimming took 2 bases from V and 1 from J, leaving 12 bases between them. The CDR3 spells CASSQFATDSYEQYF. As DNA, the CDR3 is TGCGCCAGCAGCCAATTTGCGACAGATTCCTACGAGCAGTACTTC.

This clonotype showed up just a few times. This chain links TRBV29-1 with TRBJ2-7; tentatively, D is TRBD1 (6 bases). V shed 6 bases and J shed 4 bases, with 16 bases lying between them. In germline, CDR1 is SQVTM, CDR2 ANQGSEA. This CDR3 has 13 amino acids. DNA of the CDR3: TGCAGCGTCCAGGACAGAGAAACTTACGAGCAGTACTTC. Encoded protein: CSVQDRETYEQYF.

The sample holds many counts of this clonotype. The chain recombines TRBV5-1 with TRBJ2-3, with 7 nucleotides matching TRBD1. CDR3 size: 14 residues. After removal of 3 bases from V and 2 bases from J, the junction contained 3 bases not matched to a gene. Germline CDR1 SGHRS, CDR2 YFSETQ. CDR3 in amino acids: CASSYGQATDTQYF. The CDR3 DNA is TGCGCCAGCAGCTACGGACAGGCCACAGATACGCAGTATTTT.

This clonotype was counted only a few times. This could be a read error, since a much larger clone is one nucleotide away. V usage is TRBV7-3 and J usage is TRBJ2-2, with D perhaps matching TRBD2 (6 bases). Germline loops: CDR1 SGHTA, CDR2 FQGTGA. This CDR3 has 14 residues. CDR3 amino acids: CASSRGANTGGLFF. The CDR3 DNA follows: TGTGCCAGCAGCCGCGGGGCGAACACCGGGGGGCTGTTTTTT.

This chain uses TRBV2 with TRBJ2-7, with D tentatively TRBD2 (5 bases). Trimming shortened V by 6 bases and J by 2 bases, and 17 bases separated the two germline ends. CDR3 length equals 15 residues. Per the germline V gene, CDR1 is SNHLY and CDR2 is FYNNEI. CDR3 in amino acids: CASRKGLQSTYEQYF. CDR3 DNA sequence: TGTGCCAGCAGGAAAGGACTCCAATCCACCTACGAGCAGTACTTC.